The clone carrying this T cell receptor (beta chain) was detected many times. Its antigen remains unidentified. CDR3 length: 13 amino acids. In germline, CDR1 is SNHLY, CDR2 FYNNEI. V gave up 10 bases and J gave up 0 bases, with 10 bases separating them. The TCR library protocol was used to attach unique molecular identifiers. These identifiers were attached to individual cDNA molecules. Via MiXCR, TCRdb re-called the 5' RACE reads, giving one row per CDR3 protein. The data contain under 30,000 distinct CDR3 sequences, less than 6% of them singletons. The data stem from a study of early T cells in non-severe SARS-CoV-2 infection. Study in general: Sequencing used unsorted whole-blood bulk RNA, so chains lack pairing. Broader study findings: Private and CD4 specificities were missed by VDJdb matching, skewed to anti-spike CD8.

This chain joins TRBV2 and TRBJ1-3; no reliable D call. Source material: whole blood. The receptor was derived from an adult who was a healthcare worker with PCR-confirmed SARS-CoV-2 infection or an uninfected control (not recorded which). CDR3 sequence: CATAKSSGNTIYF. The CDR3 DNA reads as TGTGCCACCGCGAAAAGCTCTGGAAACACCATATATTTT.